Listed below are T cell receptor beta chains from one sample, sequenced in a study of T cells in localized non-small cell lung cancer. Clones were sequenced by immunoSEQ multiplex PCR, and TCRdb holds only the in-frame ones, with some missing. Here the sample spans some 16,000 clones, about 85% being singletons. The source was peripheral blood, collected before any cancer treatment. Every receptor here comes from a male donor older than 55 with stage I lung adenocarcinoma. CDR3s include the opening cysteine and the closing phenylalanine or tryptophan. The D gene is left open where the match is weak. Not every row has a clone size; where given, it reads once, few, many or a size class.

clone size | J gene | D gene | V gene | CDR3 DNA | CDR3 protein
NA | TRBJ2-5 | NA | TRBV15 | TGTGCCACCAGCAGGGACAGTCAAGAGACCCAGTACTTC | CATSRDSQETQYF
NA | TRBJ2-5 | NA | TRBV9 | TGTGCCAGCAGCGTAGGACGGGTTGGGGTTTGGGAGACCCAGTACTTC | CASSVGRVGVWETQYF
NA | TRBJ2-3 | NA | TRBV30 | TGTGCCTGGAGTGAAAGCACAGATACGCAGTATTTT | CAWSESTDTQYF
NA | TRBJ1-1 | NA | TRBV9 | TGTGCCAGCAGCGTCGCAGGGGAGGGCACTGAAGCTTTCTTT | CASSVAGEGTEAFF
NA | TRBJ1-1 | TRBD1 | TRBV19 | TGTGCCAGTAGTGCCACCGGGACAGGGGAAGGAATAGCTTTCTTT | CASSATGTGEGIAFF
NA | TRBJ2-1 | TRBD2 | TRBV28 | TGTGCCAGCAGCCCTAGCGGGAGGGCCGGTGAGCAGTTCTTC | CASSPSGRAGEQFF
NA | TRBJ2-5 | TRBD2 | TRBV6-5 | TGTGCCAGCAGAAAACTCGGACTAGTCGCGACCCAGTACTTC | CASRKLGLVATQYF
NA | TRBJ1-2 | TRBD1 | TRBV28 | TGTGCCAGCAACCTGGGACAGAAGGGAGGGTGGGGCTACACCTTC | CASNLGQKGGWGYTF
NA | TRBJ2-6 | NA | TRBV6-1 | TGTGCCAGCAGTGGCGAAGTAACCGGGGCCAACGTCCTGACTTTC | CASSGEVTGANVLTF
NA | TRBJ1-2 | NA | TRBV19 | TGTGCCAGTACCGGAAGAGGAAACTATGGCTACACCTTC | CASTGRGNYGYTF
NA | TRBJ2-5 | NA | TRBV5-6 | TGTGCCAGCAGCACGGGGCCTGCCGGGGAGACCCAGTACTTC | CASSTGPAGETQYF
once | TRBJ2-2 | TRBD2 | TRBV19 | TGTGCCAGTAAAAAGCGGGAGGACCGAATCACCGGGGAGCTGTTTTTT | CASKKREDRITGELFF
NA | TRBJ2-7 | TRBD1 | TRBV19 | TGTGCCAGTAGTTCCCGCCTAGGGGGCGACTCCTACGAGCAGTACTTC | CASSSRLGGDSYEQYF
NA | TRBJ2-7 | NA | TRBV5-1 | TGCGCCAGCAGCTTGGCACAGGGAGCCCCCTACGAGCAGTACTTC | CASSLAQGAPYEQYF
NA | TRBJ1-1 | NA | TRBV7-9 | TGTGCCAGCAGCTCCTATCCCCCGGGACGAACTGAAGCTTTCTTT | CASSSYPPGRTEAFF
NA | TRBJ1-1 | TRBD1 | TRBV4-2 | TGTGCCAGCAGCCTAAGACAGGGGGCGAACACTGAAGCTTTCTTT | CASSLRQGANTEAFF
NA | TRBJ2-1 | TRBD2 | TRBV19 | TGTGCCAGTAGTAGGCGGGGGGTCTACAATGAGCAGTTCTTC | CASSRRGVYNEQFF
NA | TRBJ1-1 | NA | TRBV6-4 | TGTGCCAGCAGTGAGCAGGCACACACTGAAGCTTTCTTT | CASSEQAHTEAFF
NA | TRBJ1-3 | NA | TRBV5-8 | TGTGCCAGCAGCAGAAGGGGGTTTGGAAACACCATATATTTT | CASSRRGFGNTIYF
NA | TRBJ2-1 | TRBD1 | TRBV7-2 | TGTGCCAGCAGCGCCGGACAGGGGGATGGTGAGCAGTTCTTC | CASSAGQGDGEQFF
NA | TRBJ1-5 | NA | TRBV4-3 | TGCGCCAGCAGCGCAGAACCTTATAGCAATCAGCCCCAGCATTTT | CASSAEPYSNQPQHF
NA | TRBJ2-2 | NA | TRBV9 | TGTGCCAGCAGCGTACAGGGGAGCACCGGGGAGCTGTTTTTT | CASSVQGSTGELFF